The 19 T cell receptor beta chains below come from one sample, sequenced in a study of regulatory T cells in long-lasting Graves disease. Researchers made TCR beta libraries by using iRepertoire HTBI primers and running Arm-PCR on CDR3 regions. TCRdb fed the multiplex PCR reads into MiXCR, producing one record per CDR3 protein. The top ten hold approximately 25% of the sample, which has a few hundred thousand distinct CDR3 sequences, about 20% seen once. Time point given: persistent/refractory GD, antithyroid drugs over 5 years with positive TRAb. Making the TCR library involved RNA that had been extracted from PBMCs. Material: peripheral blood mononuclear cells (PBMCs), obtained when the disease was refractory, from a patient treated with antithyroid drugs. The receptors were sampled from a female donor with Graves disease.

The CDR3 loop is CASSSGLAGVTDTQYF. In DNA form, the CDR3 reads TGCGCCAGCAGCTCCGGACTAGCGGGAGTAACAGATACGCAGTATTTT. The genes are TRBV5-1 and TRBJ2-3, with 13 nucleotides matching TRBD2. This CDR3 is built from 16 residues. Unmatched junction bases numbered 4, after V lost 3 bases and J lost 3 bases. Germline V lookup: CDR1 SGHRS, CDR2 YFSETQ.

The J gene is TRBJ2-2, the V gene TRBV7-3; 14 bases are shared with TRBD2. The V gene end was trimmed by 2 bases and the J gene end by 0 bases; junction bases not matched to a gene: 5. CDR3 length: 19 residues. Per the germline V gene, CDR1 is SGHTA and CDR2 is FQGTGA. CDR3 sequence reads: CASSLEPGLAGANTGELFF. The CDR3 bases are TGTGCCAGCAGCTTAGAACCGGGACTAGCGGGAGCGAACACCGGGGAGCTGTTTTTT.

This chain links TRBV2 with TRBJ2-1; TRBD2 aligns across 12 bases. The CDR3 is made up of 15 amino acids. Trimming took 4 bases from V and 6 from J; bases not matched to a gene: 4. Germline assignment: CDR1 SNHLY and CDR2 FYNNEI. The CDR3 spells CASSATSGRVNEQFF. CDR3 DNA: TGTGCCAGCAGTGCGACTAGCGGGAGAGTCAATGAGCAGTTCTTC.

This clonotype has at least ten counts. V usage is TRBV2 and J usage is TRBJ2-4; 7 bases fit TRBD2. This CDR3 has 16 residues. CDR1 and CDR2 from the germline V gene are SNHLY and FYNNEI. The V segment lost 3 bases and the J segment 3 bases; nucleotides outside the gene matches: 8. The CDR3 loop is CASSDGLAGIKNIQYF. The DNA of the CDR3 is TGTGCCAGCAGTGATGGGTTAGCGGGCATCAAAAACATTCAGTACTTC.

The chain couples TRBV7-6 to TRBJ1-5; D gene unclear. The CDR3 has 17 residues. Trimming took off 2 bases at V and 2 bases at J, with 16 bases between the two ends. Per the germline V gene, CDR1 is SGHVS and CDR2 is FNYEAQ. CDR3 bases: TGTGCCAGCAGCTTAAACCCTGCCATTGGCGGCAATCAGCCCCAGCATTTT. Its translation: CASSLNPAIGGNQPQHF.

This sequence joins TRBV9 and TRBJ2-2; tentative D call: TRBD1 (6 bases). The CDR3 has 14 residues. V was clipped by 0 bases and J by 4 bases, with 7 bases between them. Germline CDR1 SGDLS, CDR2 YYNGEE. The CDR3 coding sequence is TGTGCCAGCAGCGTAGGGGACATCACCGGGGAGCTGTTTTTT. It yields the protein CASSVGDITGELFF.

This rearrangement joins TRBV10-3 to TRBJ2-5, with 9 nucleotides matching TRBD2. The CDR3 has 16 residues. Looked up from germline, CDR1 is ENHRY and CDR2 is SYGVKD. With 0 bases clipped from V and 0 bases from J, the junction kept 2 bases outside the gene matches. Written as DNA, the CDR3 is TGTGCCATCAGTGAGTCAACTAGCGGGTACCAAGAGACCCAGTACTTC. This translates into CAISESTSGYQETQYF.

J is TRBJ1-4 and V is TRBV6-2 or TRBV6-3, with 8 bases aligning to TRBD1. Germline CDR1 is MNHEY and CDR2 is SVGEGT. The length of the CDR3 is 17 residues. The junction had 8 bases not matched to a gene; V was cut back by 0 bases and J by 5 bases. DNA for the CDR3: TGTGCCAGCAGTTACTCGGCCAACCCAGGGGGCAATGAAAAACTGTTTTTT. It translates to CASSYSANPGGNEKLFF.

The chain's CDR3 is CATLPGDRREQYF. The CDR3 nucleotides are TGTGCCACCCTCCCCGGGGACAGAAGGGAGCAGTACTTC. The chain links TRBV10-3 to TRBJ2-7; 7 bases agree with TRBD1. The length of the CDR3 is 13 residues. Germline V CDR1 and CDR2: ENHRY, SYGVKD. V trimming: 10 bases; J trimming: 7 bases; junction bases outside the gene matches: 13.

This sequence joins TRBV29-1 and TRBJ1-1; D not resolved. Looked up from germline, CDR1 is SQVTM and CDR2 is ANQGSEA. V was cut by 3 bases and J by 2 bases, with 28 bases left in between. The CDR3 loop spans 19 amino acids. The CDR3 region is CSVEDRFSGATRGNTEAFF. The CDR3 coding sequence is TGCAGCGTTGAGGATCGTTTTTCGGGCGCCACCCGAGGAAACACTGAAGCTTTCTTT.

The J gene is TRBJ1-5, the V gene TRBV2; 8 bases fit TRBD1. Germline values: CDR1 SNHLY, CDR2 FYNNEI. The V gene end was trimmed by 6 bases and the J gene end by 4 bases; junction bases not matched to a gene: 8. The CDR3 loop spans 15 amino acids. CDR3 amino acids: CASSRPGQVNQPQHF. CDR3 in DNA: TGTGCCAGCAGCAGACCGGGACAGGTGAATCAGCCCCAGCATTTT.

V usage is TRBV4-2 and J usage is TRBJ1-2; D unclear. Germline loops: CDR1 LGHNA, CDR2 YNFKEQ. V was clipped by 4 bases and J by 7 bases, with 13 bases between them. This CDR3 is built from 13 residues. DNA for the CDR3: TGTGCCAGCAGCCGCACAGAAAATTCTGGCTACACCTTC. Translating gives CASSRTENSGYTF.

There are a few counts of this clonotype. The chain joins TRBV20-1 to TRBJ2-7; 7 bases match TRBD2. The CDR3 totals 14 residues. Germline CDR1 reads DFQATT; CDR2 reads SNEGSKA (reference sequence). With V trimmed by 4 bases and J by 2 bases, 8 bases remained unmatched. CDR3 amino acids: CSAMLADYPYEQYF. CDR3 sequence (DNA): TGCAGTGCTATGCTAGCGGATTATCCCTACGAGCAGTACTTC.

The V gene is TRBV5-6, the J gene TRBJ1-1; 9 bases are shared with TRBD1. Germline V gives CDR1 SGHDT, CDR2 YYEEEE. The CDR3 consists of 17 residues. V lost 3 bases to trimming and J lost 1 base; unmatched junction nucleotides: 10. The CDR3 DNA reads TGTGCCAGCAGCTATTCCTCTACAGGGGGCAGGAACACTGAAGCTTTCTTT. Translation gives CASSYSSTGGRNTEAFF.

This clonotype was picked up a small number of times. This chain uses TRBV7-3 with TRBJ1-1; 7 bases line up with TRBD1. CDR1 SGHTA and CDR2 FQGTGA come from the germline V gene. This CDR3 region has 14 residues. With 5 bases clipped from V and 5 bases from J, the junction kept 8 bases outside the gene matches. CDR3 sequence reads: CASSRDRADTEAFF. The CDR3 nucleotides read TGTGCCAGCAGCCGAGACAGGGCGGATACTGAAGCTTTCTTT.

This clonotype appeared a few times. V is TRBV7-3 and J is TRBJ2-2; D not resolved. Germline assignment: CDR1 SGHTA and CDR2 FQGTGA. CDR3 length: 18 residues. The V gene lost 4 bases and the J gene lost 0 bases, with 18 bases spanning the gap. CDR3 in amino acids: CASSSKIVRQANTGELFF. The CDR3 nucleotides read TGTGCCAGCAGCTCAAAGATCGTGAGGCAGGCGAACACCGGGGAGCTGTTTTTT.

V and J are TRBV6-5 and TRBJ2-1; 9 positions agree with TRBD2. Germline assignment: CDR1 MNHEY and CDR2 SVGAGI. The CDR3 runs 17 residues. The ends lost 4 bases at V and 5 bases at J; junction bases unmatched: 12. The DNA of the CDR3 is TGTGCCAGCAGTTTCTCCCCGGGACTAGCAGTCAACAATGAGCAGTTCTTC. Its protein product is CASSFSPGLAVNNEQFF.

This clonotype occurred many times. The gene calls are TRBV5-5 and TRBJ2-2; TRBD2 might be the D (6 bases). The CDR3 sequence is 14 residues long. Germline CDR1 and CDR2: SGHKS and YYEKEE (reference sequence). V was pared by 2 bases and J by 4 bases, with 9 bases between. The CDR3 DNA sequence: TGTGCCAGCAGCTTCGAACTAGCCACCGGGGAGCTGTTTTTT. Residues: CASSFELATGELFF.

The V gene is TRBV20-1, the J gene TRBJ1-2; 10 positions match TRBD1. V was clipped by 4 bases and J by 5 bases; unmatched bases: 7. The CDR3 loop spans 14 amino acids. Germline CDR1 and CDR2: DFQATT and SNEGSKA (reference sequence). CDR3: CSANRDRGGYGYTF. Here the CDR3 DNA reads TGCAGTGCTAACCGGGACAGGGGCGGTTATGGCTACACCTTC.